Reported below is one TCR beta chain. The clone's antigen remains unknown. Base-call qualities are not available, and no considerably larger clone is one nucleotide away. Trimming removed 2 bases from V and 8 bases from J, leaving 15 bases between the germline ends. The germline V gene sets CDR1 to ENHRY and CDR2 to SYGVKD. The CDR3 runs 14 residues from the cysteine to the phenylalanine. The only DNA kept is the CDR3, 42 bases in frame from the first base. These data are taken from a study (dated by TCRdb to between 2015 and 2016). With regard to the full study: The study investigated the origins of HIV persistence in individuals who naturally controlled HIV infection.

Libraries came from 5' RACE. The instrument was an Illumina HiSeq 2000. In-frame beta chains were kept once TCRdb had trimmed the public reads at Q25 with fastp and called clones with MiXCR. Rows are unified per CDR3 protein, each entry keeping the most common DNA and genes. The sample table shows 1,500 to 2,000 distinct CDR3 sequences, and approximately 8% are seen once. The top ten constitute approximately 10% of the sample. The rearrangement combines TRBV10-3 with TRBJ1-2; 6 matching bases give a weak D call of TRBD1. Specimen: central memory T cells from blood PBMCs. The meaning of the sample's cell subset or site label: central memory CD4+ T cells. This receptor was taken from a female donor with HIV. The DNA reads TGTGCCATCAGTGAGGGACAGACGGTCGGCGGCTACACCTTC. This is translated as CAISEGQTVGGYTF.